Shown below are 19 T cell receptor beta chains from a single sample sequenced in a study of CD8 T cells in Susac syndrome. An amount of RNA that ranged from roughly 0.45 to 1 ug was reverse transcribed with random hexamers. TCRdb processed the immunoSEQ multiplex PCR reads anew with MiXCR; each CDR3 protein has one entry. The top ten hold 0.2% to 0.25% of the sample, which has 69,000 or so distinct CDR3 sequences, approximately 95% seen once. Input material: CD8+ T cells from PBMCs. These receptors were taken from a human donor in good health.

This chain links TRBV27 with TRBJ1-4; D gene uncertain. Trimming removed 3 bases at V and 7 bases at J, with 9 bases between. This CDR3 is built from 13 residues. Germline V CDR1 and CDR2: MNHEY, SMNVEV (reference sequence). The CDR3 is CASSFFPFEKLFF. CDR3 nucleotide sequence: TGTGCCAGCAGTTTCTTCCCTTTTGAAAAACTGTTTTTT.

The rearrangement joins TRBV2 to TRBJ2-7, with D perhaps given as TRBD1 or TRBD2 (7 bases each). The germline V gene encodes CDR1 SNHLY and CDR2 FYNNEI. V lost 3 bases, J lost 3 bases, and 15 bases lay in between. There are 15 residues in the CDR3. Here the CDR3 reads CASSEGGTAVYEQYF. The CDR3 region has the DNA TGTGCCAGCAGTGAGGGGGGGACAGCCGTCTACGAGCAGTACTTC.

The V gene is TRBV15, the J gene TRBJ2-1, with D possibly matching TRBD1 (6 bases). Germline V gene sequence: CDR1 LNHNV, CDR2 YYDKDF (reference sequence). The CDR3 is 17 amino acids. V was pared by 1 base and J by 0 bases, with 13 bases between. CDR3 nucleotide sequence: TGTGCCACCAGCAGAGTAAGGCAGGGGAGCTCCTACAATGAGCAGTTCTTC. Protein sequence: CATSRVRQGSSYNEQFF.

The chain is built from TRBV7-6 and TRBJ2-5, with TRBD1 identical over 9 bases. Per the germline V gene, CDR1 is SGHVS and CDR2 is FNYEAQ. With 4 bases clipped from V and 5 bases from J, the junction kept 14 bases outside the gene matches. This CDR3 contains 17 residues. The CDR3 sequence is CASSWDVDRGVWETQYF. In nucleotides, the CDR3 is TGTGCCAGCAGCTGGGATGTTGACAGGGGGGTCTGGGAGACCCAGTACTTC.

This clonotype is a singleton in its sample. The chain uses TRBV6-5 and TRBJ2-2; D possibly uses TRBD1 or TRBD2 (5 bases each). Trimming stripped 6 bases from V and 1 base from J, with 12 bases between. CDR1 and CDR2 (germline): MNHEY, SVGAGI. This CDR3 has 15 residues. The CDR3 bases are TGTGCCAGCAGCCTCCAGAGGGGGAACACCGGGGAGCTGTTTTTT. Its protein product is CASSLQRGNTGELFF.

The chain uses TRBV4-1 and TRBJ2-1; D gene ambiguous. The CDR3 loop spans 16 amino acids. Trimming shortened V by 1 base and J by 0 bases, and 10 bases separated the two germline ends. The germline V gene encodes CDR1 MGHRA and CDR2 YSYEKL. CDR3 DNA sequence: TGCGCCAGCAGCCAAGTTCTACAAAGCTCCTACAATGAGCAGTTCTTC. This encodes CASSQVLQSSYNEQFF.

The CDR3 DNA reads as TGCGCCAGCAGCTATACAGGGGCCTCAGGGAACAATCAGCCCCAGCATTTT. Protein product: CASSYTGASGNNQPQHF. The V gene is TRBV23-1, the J gene TRBJ1-5, with TRBD1 matching 7 bases. TRBV23-1 is sorted into the ORF group, with uncertain function. Trimming cost V 6 bases and J 3 bases; bases outside gene matches: 14. The CDR3 spans 17 residues.

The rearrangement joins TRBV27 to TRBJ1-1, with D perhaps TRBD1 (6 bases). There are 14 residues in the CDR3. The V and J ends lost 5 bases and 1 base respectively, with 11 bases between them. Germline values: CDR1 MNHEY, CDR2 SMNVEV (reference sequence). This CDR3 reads CASSPSQGNTEAFF. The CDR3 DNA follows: TGTGCCAGCAGTCCGTCACAGGGGAACACTGAAGCTTTCTTT.

The CDR3 nucleotides are TGCAGCGCAATAACACAGGGAAAACTCTATGGCTACACCTTC. The encoded protein is CSAITQGKLYGYTF. The chain combines TRBV29-1 with TRBJ1-2, with D possibly TRBD1 on 6 matching bases. The germline CDR1 and CDR2 sequences are SQVTM and ANQGSEA. V was cut by 7 bases and J by 4 bases, with 19 bases left in between. CDR3 length: 14 residues.

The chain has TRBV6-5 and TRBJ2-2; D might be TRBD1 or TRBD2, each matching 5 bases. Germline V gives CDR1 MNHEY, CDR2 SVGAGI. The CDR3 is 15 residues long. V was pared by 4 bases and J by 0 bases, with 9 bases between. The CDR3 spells CASSWDGANTGELFF. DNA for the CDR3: TGTGCCAGCAGTTGGGACGGAGCGAACACCGGGGAGCTGTTTTTT.

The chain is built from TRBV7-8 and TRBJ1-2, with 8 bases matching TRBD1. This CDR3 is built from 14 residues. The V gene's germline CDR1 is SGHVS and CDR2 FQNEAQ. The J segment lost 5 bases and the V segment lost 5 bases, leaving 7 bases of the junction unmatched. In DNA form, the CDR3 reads TGTGCCAGCAGCCCTGGACAGGGAGGTTATGGCTACACCTTC. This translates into CASSPGQGGYGYTF.

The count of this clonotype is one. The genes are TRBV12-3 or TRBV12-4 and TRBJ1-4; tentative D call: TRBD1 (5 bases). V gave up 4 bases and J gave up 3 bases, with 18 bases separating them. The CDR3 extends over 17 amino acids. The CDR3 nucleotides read TGTGCCAGCAGTTCACCTTGGGGGGAACCGTCTAATGAAAAACTGTTTTTT. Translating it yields CASSSPWGEPSNEKLFF.

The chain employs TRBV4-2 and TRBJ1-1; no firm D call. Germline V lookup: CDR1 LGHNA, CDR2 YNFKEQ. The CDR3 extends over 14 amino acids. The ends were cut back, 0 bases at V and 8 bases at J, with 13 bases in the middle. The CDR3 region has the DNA TGTGCCAGCAGCCAAGAAATTATTGGAACCGAAGCTTTCTTT. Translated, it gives CASSQEIIGTEAFF.

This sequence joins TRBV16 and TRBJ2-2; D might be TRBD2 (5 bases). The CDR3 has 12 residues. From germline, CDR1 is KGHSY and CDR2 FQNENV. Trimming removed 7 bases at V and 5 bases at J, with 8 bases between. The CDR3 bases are TGTGCCAGCAACCGGAGGACCGGGGAGCTGTTTTTT. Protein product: CASNRRTGELFF. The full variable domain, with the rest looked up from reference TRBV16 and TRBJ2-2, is GEEVAQTPKHLVRGEGQKAKLYCAPIKGHSYVFWYQQVLKNEFKFLISFQNENVFDETGMPKERFSAKCLPNSPCSLEIQATKLEDSAVYFCASNRRTGELFFGEGSRLTVL.

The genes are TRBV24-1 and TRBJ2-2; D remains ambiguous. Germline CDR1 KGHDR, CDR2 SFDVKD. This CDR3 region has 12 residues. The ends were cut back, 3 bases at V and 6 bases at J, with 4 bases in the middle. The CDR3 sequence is CATSDQSGELFF. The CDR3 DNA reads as TGTGCCACCAGTGATCAGTCCGGGGAGCTGTTTTTT.

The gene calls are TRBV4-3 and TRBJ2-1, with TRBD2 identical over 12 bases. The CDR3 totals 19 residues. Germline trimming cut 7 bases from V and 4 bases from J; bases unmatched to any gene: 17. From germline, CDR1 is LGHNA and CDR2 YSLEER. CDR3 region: CASTLHGASGGAGYNEQFF. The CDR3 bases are TGCGCCAGCACCCTACACGGGGCTAGCGGGGGGGCGGGGTACAATGAGCAGTTCTTC.

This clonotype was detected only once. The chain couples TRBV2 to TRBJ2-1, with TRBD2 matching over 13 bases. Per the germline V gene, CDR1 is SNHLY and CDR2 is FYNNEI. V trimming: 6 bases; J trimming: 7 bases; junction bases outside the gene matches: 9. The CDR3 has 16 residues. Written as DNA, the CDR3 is TGTGCCAGCAGGGCAACTAGCGGGGGGGTCTTAAATGAGCAGTTCTTC. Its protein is CASRATSGGVLNEQFF.

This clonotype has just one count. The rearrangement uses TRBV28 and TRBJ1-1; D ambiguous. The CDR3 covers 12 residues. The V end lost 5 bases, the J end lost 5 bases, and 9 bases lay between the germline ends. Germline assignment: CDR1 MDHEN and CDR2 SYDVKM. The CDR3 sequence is CASSVGSTEAFF. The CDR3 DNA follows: TGTGCCAGCAGTGTTGGAAGTACTGAAGCTTTCTTT.

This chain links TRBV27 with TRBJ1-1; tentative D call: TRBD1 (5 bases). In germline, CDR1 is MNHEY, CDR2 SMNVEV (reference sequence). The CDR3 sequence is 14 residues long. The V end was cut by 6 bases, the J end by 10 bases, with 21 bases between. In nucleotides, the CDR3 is TGTGCCAGCAGGCCCGGGGCCGGGGCCGAGGGAGCTTTCTTT. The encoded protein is CASRPGAGAEGAFF.